This is a list of T cell receptor beta chains from one sample in a study of blood T cell repertoires in COVID-19. Clones were read by immunoSEQ multiplex PCR, and TCRdb kept only the in-frame ones, dropping some. This table holds a few hundred thousand clones, more than 75% found once. Sequences were obtained from peripheral blood. The receptor source for this set is a woman between 50 and 59 years old with active or convalescent COVID-19. Each CDR3 is given with its conserved first and last residue. The D gene is left open where the match is weak. Only some rows state a clone size, as once, few, many or a class for expanded clones.

d_gene	abundance	len	j_gene	v_gene	CDR3aa	CDR3nt
.	.	16	TRBJ1-1	TRBV21-1	CASSKEVWGANTEAFF	TGTGCCAGCAGCAAAGAGGTATGGGGCGCGAACACTGAAGCTTTCTTT
.	.	15	TRBJ1-1	TRBV6-5	CASSYSWQGYTEAFF	TGTGCCAGCAGTTACTCGTGGCAGGGATACACTGAAGCTTTCTTT
.	.	14	TRBJ2-5	TRBV18	CASSPLSGEETQYF	TGTGCCAGCTCACCACTGTCAGGGGAAGAGACCCAGTACTTC
.	.	11	TRBJ1-2	TRBV29-1	CSVEVPGGYTF	TGCAGCGTTGAAGTCCCGGGGGGCTACACCTTC
.	.	12	TRBJ2-7	TRBV5-1	CASGSPGYEQYF	TGCGCCAGCGGATCACCGGGCTACGAGCAGTACTTC
TRBD1	once	15	TRBJ1-1	TRBV4-1	CASSPTGVMNTEAFF	TGCGCCAGCAGCCCAACAGGGGTCATGAACACTGAAGCTTTCTTT
TRBD2	.	16	TRBJ2-1	TRBV18	CASSGSGGNSYNEQFF	TGTGCCAGCTCAGGTAGCGGGGGGAACTCCTACAATGAGCAGTTCTTC
.	.	16	TRBJ1-6	TRBV18	CASSPWEQGDHSPLHF	TGTGCCAGCTCACCCTGGGAACAGGGAGATCATTCACCCCTCCACTTT
.	once	16	TRBJ1-2	TRBV3-1/TRBV3-2	CASSQDQRSRFYGYTF	TGTGCCAGCAGCCAAGATCAACGAAGCAGGTTCTATGGCTACACCTTC
TRBD1	.	14	TRBJ1-1	TRBV5-1	CASSPGTGTPEAFF	TGCGCCAGCAGCCCCGGGACAGGAACCCCTGAAGCTTTCTTT
TRBD2	.	14	TRBJ2-2	TRBV2	CASSVAGVPGELFF	TGTGCCAGCAGTGTAGCGGGAGTCCCCGGGGAGCTGTTTTTT
.	.	16	TRBJ1-3	TRBV5-1	CASSLASTLSGNTIYF	TGCGCCAGCAGCTTGGCCTCGACACTCTCTGGAAACACCATATATTTT
.	.	17	TRBJ2-1	TRBV14	CASSPSRLAGLWNEQFF	TGTGCCAGCAGCCCTTCCCGATTGGCAGGGCTATGGAATGAGCAGTTCTTC
TRBD2	.	18	TRBJ2-1	TRBV9	CASSVTGGSSGRRDEQFF	TGTGCCAGCAGCGTAACCGGGGGATCTAGCGGGAGAAGGGATGAGCAGTTCTTC
TRBD1	.	13	TRBJ1-2	TRBV28	CASNPGGNYGYTF	TGTGCCAGCAACCCAGGGGGTAACTATGGCTACACCTTC
TRBD2	.	13	TRBJ2-3	TRBV28	CASISGSPDTQYF	TGTGCCAGCATTAGCGGGAGCCCAGATACGCAGTATTTT
TRBD1	.	13	TRBJ1-1	TRBV29-1	CSVTGAVNTEAFF	TGCAGCGTGACAGGGGCCGTGAACACTGAAGCTTTCTTT
.	.	15	TRBJ2-3	TRBV4-1	CASSQDSPSTDTQYF	TGCGCCAGCAGCCAGGACAGTCCGAGCACAGATACGCAGTATTTT
.	.	13	TRBJ1-5	TRBV12-3/TRBV12-4	CASSWDINQPQHF	TGTGCCAGCAGTTGGGACATCAATCAGCCCCAGCATTTT
.	.	16	TRBJ2-3	TRBV7-9	CASSLLSTLSTDTQYF	TGTGCCAGCAGCTTATTGTCAACCCTAAGCACAGATACGCAGTATTTT
TRBD2	.	14	TRBJ2-7	TRBV7-9	CASSSRDYFYEQYF	TGTGCCAGCAGCTCCAGGGACTACTTCTACGAGCAGTACTTC
.	.	15	TRBJ1-3	TRBV5-6	CASSWYRVAGNTIYF	TGTGCCAGCAGCTGGTACAGGGTGGCTGGAAACACCATATATTTT
.	.	20	TRBJ2-1	TRBV3-1/TRBV3-2	CASSLRLATRSRSSYNEQFF	TGTGCCAGCAGCTTACGTCTAGCGACGCGTTCCAGGAGCTCCTACAATGAGCAGTTCTTC
.	few	16	TRBJ1-6	TRBV7-8	CASSPFPRTVNSPLHF	TGTGCCAGCAGCCCCTTCCCTCGGACAGTCAATTCACCCCTCCACTTT
TRBD1	.	12	TRBJ1-1	TRBV7-9	CASSVQGTEAFF	TGTGCCAGCAGCGTACAGGGGACTGAAGCTTTCTTT
.	.	15	TRBJ1-5	TRBV6-2/TRBV6-3	CASSLEGGGFQPQHF	TGTGCCAGCAGTTTGGAAGGGGGTGGTTTTCAGCCCCAGCATTTT
.	.	15	TRBJ1-1	TRBV7-3	CASSLGGGWNTEAFF	TGTGCCAGCAGCTTAGGCGGCGGCTGGAACACTGAAGCTTTCTTT
.	.	11	TRBJ1-1	TRBV5-6	CASSLGPEAFF	TGTGCCAGCAGCTTGGGGCCCGAAGCTTTCTTT
.	.	13	TRBJ1-2	TRBV5-1	CASSLMSNYGYTF	TGCGCCAGCAGCTTAATGTCAAACTATGGCTACACCTTC